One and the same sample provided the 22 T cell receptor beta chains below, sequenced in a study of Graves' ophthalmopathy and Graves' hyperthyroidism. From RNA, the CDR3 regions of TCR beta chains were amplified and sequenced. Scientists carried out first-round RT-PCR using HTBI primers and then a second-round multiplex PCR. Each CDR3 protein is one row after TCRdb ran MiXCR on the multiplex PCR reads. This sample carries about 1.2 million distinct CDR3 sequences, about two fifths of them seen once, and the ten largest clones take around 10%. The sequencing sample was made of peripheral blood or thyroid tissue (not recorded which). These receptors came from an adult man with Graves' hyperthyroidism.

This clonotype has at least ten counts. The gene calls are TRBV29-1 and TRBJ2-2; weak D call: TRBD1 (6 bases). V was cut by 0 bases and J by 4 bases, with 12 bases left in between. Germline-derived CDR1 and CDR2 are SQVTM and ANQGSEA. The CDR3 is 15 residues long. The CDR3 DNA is TGCAGCGTTGAAGACACAGGGAAGGGCACCGGGGAGCTGTTTTTT. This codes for CSVEDTGKGTGELFF.

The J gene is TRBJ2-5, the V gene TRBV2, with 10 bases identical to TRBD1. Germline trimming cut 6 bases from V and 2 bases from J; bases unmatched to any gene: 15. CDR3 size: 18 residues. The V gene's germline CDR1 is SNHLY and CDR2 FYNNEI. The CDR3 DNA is TGTGCCAGCAGACCCGGGACAGGGGATCCCCCCACACAAGAGACCCAGTACTTC. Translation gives CASRPGTGDPPTQETQYF.

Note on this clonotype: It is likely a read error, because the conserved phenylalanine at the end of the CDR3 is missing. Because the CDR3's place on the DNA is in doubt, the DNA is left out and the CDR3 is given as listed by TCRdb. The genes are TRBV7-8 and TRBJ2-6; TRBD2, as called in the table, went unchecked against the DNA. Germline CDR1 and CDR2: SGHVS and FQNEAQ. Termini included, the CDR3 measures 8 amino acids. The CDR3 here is CASSSLAS.

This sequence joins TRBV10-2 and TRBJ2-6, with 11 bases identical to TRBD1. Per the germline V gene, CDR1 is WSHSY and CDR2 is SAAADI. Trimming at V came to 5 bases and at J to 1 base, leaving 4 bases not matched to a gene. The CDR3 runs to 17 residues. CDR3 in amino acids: CASSRGTGGSGANVLTF. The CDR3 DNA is TGCGCCAGCAGTCGGGGGACAGGGGGGTCTGGGGCCAACGTCCTGACTTTC.

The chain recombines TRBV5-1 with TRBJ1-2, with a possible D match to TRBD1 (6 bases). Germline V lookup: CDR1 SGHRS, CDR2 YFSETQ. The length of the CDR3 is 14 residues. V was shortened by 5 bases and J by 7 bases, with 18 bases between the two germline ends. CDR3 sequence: CASSLKRGAAGYTF. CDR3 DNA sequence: TGCGCCAGCAGTCTCAAGCGGGGGGCGGCTGGCTACACCTTC.

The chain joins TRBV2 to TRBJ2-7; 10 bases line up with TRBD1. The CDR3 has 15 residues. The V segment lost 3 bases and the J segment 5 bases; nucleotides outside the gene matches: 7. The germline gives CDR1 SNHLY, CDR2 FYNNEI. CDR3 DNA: TGTGCCAGCAGTGAGGCCGGGACAGGGGTCAACGAGCAGTACTTC. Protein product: CASSEAGTGVNEQYF.

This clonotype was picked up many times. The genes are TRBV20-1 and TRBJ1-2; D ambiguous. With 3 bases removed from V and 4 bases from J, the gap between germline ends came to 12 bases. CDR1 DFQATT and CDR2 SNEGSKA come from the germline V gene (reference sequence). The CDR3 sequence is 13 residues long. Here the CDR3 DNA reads TGCAGTGCTAGTGCGGCCACGGGCTATGGCTACACCTTC. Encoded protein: CSASAATGYGYTF.

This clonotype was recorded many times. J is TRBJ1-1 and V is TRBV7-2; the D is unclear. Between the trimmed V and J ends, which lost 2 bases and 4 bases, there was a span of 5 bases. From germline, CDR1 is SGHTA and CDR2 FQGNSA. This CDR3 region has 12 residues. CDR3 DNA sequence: TGTGCCAGCAGCTTACGTCTCACTGAAGCTTTCTTT. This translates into CASSLRLTEAFF.

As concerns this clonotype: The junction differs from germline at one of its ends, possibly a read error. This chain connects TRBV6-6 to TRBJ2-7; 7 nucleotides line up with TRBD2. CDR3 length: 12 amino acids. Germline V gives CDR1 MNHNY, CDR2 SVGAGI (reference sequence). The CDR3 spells CANSSTSAEQYF. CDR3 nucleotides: TGTGCCAACAGTTCCACTAGCGCCGAGCAGTACTTC.

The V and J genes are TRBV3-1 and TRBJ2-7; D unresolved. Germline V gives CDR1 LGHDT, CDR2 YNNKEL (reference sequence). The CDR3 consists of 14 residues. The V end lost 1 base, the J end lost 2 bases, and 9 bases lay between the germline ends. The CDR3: CASSQASEPYEQYF. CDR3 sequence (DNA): TGTGCCAGCAGCCAAGCCAGTGAACCCTACGAGCAGTACTTC.

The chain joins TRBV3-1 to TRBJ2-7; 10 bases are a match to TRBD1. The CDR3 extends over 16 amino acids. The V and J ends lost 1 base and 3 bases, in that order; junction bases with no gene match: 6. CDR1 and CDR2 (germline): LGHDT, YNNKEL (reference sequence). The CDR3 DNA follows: TGTGCCAGCAGCCAAGTCGGGACAGGGGCTTTCTACGAGCAGTACTTC. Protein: CASSQVGTGAFYEQYF.

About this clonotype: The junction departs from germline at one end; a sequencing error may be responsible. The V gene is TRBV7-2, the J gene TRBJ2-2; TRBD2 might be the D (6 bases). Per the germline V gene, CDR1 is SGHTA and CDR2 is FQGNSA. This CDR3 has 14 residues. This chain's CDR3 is CASSQVGGSGELFF. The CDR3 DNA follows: TGCGCCAGCAGCCAAGTGGGGGGATCCGGGGAGCTGTTTTTT.

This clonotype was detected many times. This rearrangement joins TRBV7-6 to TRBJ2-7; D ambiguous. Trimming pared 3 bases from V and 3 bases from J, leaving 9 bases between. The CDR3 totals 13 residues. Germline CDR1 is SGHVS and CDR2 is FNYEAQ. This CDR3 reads CASSFQVSYEQYF. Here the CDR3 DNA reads TGTGCCAGCAGCTTCCAGGTTAGCTACGAGCAGTACTTC.

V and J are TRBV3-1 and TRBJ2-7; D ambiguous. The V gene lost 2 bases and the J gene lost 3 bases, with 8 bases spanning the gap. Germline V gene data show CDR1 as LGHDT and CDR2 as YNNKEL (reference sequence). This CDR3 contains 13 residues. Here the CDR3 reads CASSQSGNYEQYF. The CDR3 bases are TGTGCCAGCAGCCAATCCGGCAACTACGAGCAGTACTTC.

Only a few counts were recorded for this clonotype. Here the CDR3 DNA reads TGTGCCACCCGACAGGGGGGCCACGAGCAGTACTTC. Translated: CATRQGGHEQYF. This chain connects TRBV27 to TRBJ2-7; 9 nucleotides line up with TRBD1. The germline CDR1 and CDR2 sequences are MNHEY and SMNVEV (reference sequence). The ends lost 10 bases at V and 5 bases at J; junction bases unmatched: 6. This CDR3 spans 12 amino acids.

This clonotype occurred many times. CDR3 region: CATSRGTRGRGTEAFF. The CDR3 nucleotides read TGTGCCACCAGCAGAGGTACAAGGGGGCGCGGGACTGAAGCTTTCTTT. This chain links TRBV15 with TRBJ1-1; the match to TRBD1 covers 7 bases. V was clipped by 1 base and J by 5 bases; unmatched bases: 10. Germline values: CDR1 LNHNV, CDR2 YYDKDF (reference sequence). CDR3 size: 16 residues.

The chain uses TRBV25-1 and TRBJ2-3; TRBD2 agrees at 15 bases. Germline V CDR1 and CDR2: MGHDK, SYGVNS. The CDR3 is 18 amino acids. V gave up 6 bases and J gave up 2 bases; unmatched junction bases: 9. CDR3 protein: CASSQPGLAGGLTDTQYF. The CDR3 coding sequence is TGTGCCAGCAGCCAACCGGGACTAGCGGGGGGCCTCACAGATACGCAGTATTTT.

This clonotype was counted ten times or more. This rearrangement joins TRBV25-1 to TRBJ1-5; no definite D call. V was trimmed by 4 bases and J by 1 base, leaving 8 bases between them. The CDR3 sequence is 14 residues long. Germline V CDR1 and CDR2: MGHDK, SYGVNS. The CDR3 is CASSGPGSNQPQHF. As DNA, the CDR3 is TGTGCCAGCAGTGGACCTGGGAGCAATCAGCCCCAGCATTTT.

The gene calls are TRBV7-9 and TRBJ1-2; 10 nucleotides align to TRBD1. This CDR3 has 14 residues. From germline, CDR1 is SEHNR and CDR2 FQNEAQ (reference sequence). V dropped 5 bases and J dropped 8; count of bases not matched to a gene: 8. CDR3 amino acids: CASSLTGTGEGYTF. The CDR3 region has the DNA TGTGCCAGCAGCCTCACCGGGACAGGGGAAGGCTACACCTTC.

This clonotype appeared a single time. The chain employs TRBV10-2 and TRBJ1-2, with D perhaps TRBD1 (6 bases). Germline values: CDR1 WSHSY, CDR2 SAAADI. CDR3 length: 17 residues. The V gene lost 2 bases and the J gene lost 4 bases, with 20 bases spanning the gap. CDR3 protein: CASSEPDSLQGSYGYTF. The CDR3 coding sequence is TGCGCCAGCAGTGAGCCGGACAGTCTTCAGGGATCCTATGGCTACACCTTC.

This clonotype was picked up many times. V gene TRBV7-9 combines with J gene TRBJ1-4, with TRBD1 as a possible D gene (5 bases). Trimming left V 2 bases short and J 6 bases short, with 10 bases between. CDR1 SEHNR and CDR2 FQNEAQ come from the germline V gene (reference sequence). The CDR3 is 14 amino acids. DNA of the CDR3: TGTGCCAGCAGCTTACGGCAGGGAGATGAAAAACTGTTTTTT. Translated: CASSLRQGDEKLFF.

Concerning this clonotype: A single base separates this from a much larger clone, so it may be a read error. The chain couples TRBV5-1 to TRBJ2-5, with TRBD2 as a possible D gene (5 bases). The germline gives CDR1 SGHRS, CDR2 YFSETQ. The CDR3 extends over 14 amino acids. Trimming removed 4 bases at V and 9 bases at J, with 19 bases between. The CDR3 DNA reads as TGCGCCAGCAGCGCGGGCTTACCCACGGGGTCCCAGTACTTC. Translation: CASSAGLPTGSQYF.